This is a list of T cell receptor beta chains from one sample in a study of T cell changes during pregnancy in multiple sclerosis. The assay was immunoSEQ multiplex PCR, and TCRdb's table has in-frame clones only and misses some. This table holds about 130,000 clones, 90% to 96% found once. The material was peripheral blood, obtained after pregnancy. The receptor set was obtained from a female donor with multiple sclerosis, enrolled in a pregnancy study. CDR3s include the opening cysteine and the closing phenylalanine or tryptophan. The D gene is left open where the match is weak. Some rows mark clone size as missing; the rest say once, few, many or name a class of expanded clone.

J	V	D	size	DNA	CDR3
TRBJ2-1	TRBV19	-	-	TGTGCCAGTAGTAACCTCGGGGATGAGCAGTTCTTC	CASSNLGDEQFF
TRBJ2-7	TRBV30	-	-	TGTGCCTGGAGTGTCGGGAGCAGCCTCTACGAGCAGTACTTC	CAWSVGSSLYEQYF
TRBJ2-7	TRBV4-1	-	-	TGCGCCAGCAGCCAAGATGTGGCGGGGTTGAACTCCTACGAGCAGTACTTC	CASSQDVAGLNSYEQYF
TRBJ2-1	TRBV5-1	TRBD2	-	TGCGCCAGCAGCTTGCCCGCGGGAGCGGGCGTAAATGAGCAGTTCTTC	CASSLPAGAGVNEQFF
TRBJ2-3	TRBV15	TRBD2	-	TGTGCCACCAGCGCGGGACTAGCGGGAGGAACAGATACGCAGTATTTT	CATSAGLAGGTDTQYF
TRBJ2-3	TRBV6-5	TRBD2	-	TGTGCCAGCACCCCGACTAGCGGGAGTACAGATACGCAGTATTTT	CASTPTSGSTDTQYF
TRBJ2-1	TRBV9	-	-	TGTGCCAGCAGCGTAACAGGGAATGAGCAGTTCTTC	CASSVTGNEQFF
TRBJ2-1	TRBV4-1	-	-	TGCGCCAGCAGCCAATCCATCGGCTCCTACAATGAGCAGTTCTTC	CASSQSIGSYNEQFF
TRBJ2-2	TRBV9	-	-	TGTGCCAGCAGCGGTAGGGGGGGCGGGAGTAGCACCGGGGAGCTGTTTTTT	CASSGRGGGSSTGELFF
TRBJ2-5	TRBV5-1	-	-	TGCGCCAGCAGACAAGTGGGGGCCAACCAAGAGACCCAGTACTTC	CASRQVGANQETQYF
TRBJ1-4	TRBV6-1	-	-	TGTGCCAGCAGTGAGGGGGCAGGGACCGAAAAACTGTTTTTT	CASSEGAGTEKLFF
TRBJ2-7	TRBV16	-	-	TGTGCCACCTTCCTCCCGGGCTCCTACGAGCAGTACTTC	CATFLPGSYEQYF
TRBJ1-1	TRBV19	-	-	TGTGCCAGTAGTATCGCGGAGAACACTGAAGCTTTCTTT	CASSIAENTEAFF
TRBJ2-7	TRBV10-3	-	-	TGTGCCATCAGCCTCCTCCGGGACACCCAGGAGCAGTACTTC	CAISLLRDTQEQYF
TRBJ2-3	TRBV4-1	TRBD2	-	TGCGCCAGCAGCCAAGATCGGGGACTAGTAACTTTCACAGATACGCAGTATTTT	CASSQDRGLVTFTDTQYF
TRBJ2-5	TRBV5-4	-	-	TGTGCCAGCAGCAGTGGGATCCGCGGGGTTTATCCTCAGGAGACCCAGTACTTC	CASSSGIRGVYPQETQYF
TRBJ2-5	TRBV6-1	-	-	TGTGCCATCTTCCGGGAGACCCAGTACTTC	CAIFRETQYF
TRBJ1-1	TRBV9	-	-	TGTGCCAGCAGCGTCCTAGCGGGGCCCATGAACACTGAAGCTTTCTTT	CASSVLAGPMNTEAFF
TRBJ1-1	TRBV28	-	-	TGTGCCAGCAGCCTTACTAGGGGAGGCACTGAAGCTTTCTTT	CASSLTRGGTEAFF
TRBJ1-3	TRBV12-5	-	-	TGTGCTGGAGGGTGGAGGCTCGGAAACACCATATATTTT	CAGGWRLGNTIYF
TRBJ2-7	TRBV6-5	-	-	TGTGCCACAAAAGGACAGTTCGAGCAGTACTTC	CATKGQFEQYF
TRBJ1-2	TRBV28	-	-	TGTGCCAGCAGTTTGCCAGGCCCTAACTATGGCTACACCTTC	CASSLPGPNYGYTF
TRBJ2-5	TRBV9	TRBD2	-	TGTGCCAGCAGCACCGGACTAGCGGGGAAGGGGCAAGAGACCCAGTACTTC	CASSTGLAGKGQETQYF
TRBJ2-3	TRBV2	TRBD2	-	TGTGCCAGCAAGGGTGGACGGGAGGGTAATACGCAGTATTTT	CASKGGREGNTQYF
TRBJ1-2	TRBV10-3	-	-	TGTGCCATCTGGTCAGTTAACTATGGCTACACCTTC	CAIWSVNYGYTF
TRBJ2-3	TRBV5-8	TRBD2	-	TGTGCCAGCAGCTTTTTGGCGGGAGCCGCAGATACGCAGTATTTT	CASSFLAGAADTQYF
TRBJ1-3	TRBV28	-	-	TGTGCCAGCAGTTACCGGCCGGGGGAAGACACCATATATTTT	CASSYRPGEDTIYF
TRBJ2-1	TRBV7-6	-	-	TGTGCCAGCAGCTTATTCGGAGGCCTAGATGAGCAGTTCTTC	CASSLFGGLDEQFF
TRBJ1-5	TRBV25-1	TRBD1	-	TGTGCCAGCAGTGAGTCCAGGGGGCTGGGTCAGCCCCAGCATTTT	CASSESRGLGQPQHF
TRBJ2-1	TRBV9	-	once	TGTGCCAGCAGCCTCTACAATGAGCAGTTCTTC	CASSLYNEQFF
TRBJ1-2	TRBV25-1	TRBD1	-	TGTGCCAGCAGTGAAACAGGGGGGCACTATGGCTACACCTTC	CASSETGGHYGYTF
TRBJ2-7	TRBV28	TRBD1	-	TGTGCCAGCAGGCCCGGGACAGGGGTACCCTACGAGCAGTACTTC	CASRPGTGVPYEQYF
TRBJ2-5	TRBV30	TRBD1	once	TGTGCCTGGGCAGCTGGACAGGGGCAGTACTTC	CAWAAGQGQYF
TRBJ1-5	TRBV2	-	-	TGTGCCTCCCTCTCCGGGCGGGTTGATCAGCCCCAGCATTTT	CASLSGRVDQPQHF
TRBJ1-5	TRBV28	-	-	TGTGCCAGCAGGTCCGGGACACATAATCAGCCCCAGCATTTT	CASRSGTHNQPQHF
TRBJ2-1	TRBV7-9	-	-	TGTGCCAGCAGCCGACTAGTTGAGAATGAGCAGTTCTTC	CASSRLVENEQFF
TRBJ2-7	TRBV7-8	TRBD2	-	TGTGCCAGCAGCTTAGAACTAGCGGGAGGCTCCTACGAGCAGTACTTC	CASSLELAGGSYEQYF
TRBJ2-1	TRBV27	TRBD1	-	TGTGCCACGTCGCAGGGGGCATTGGGCAATGAGCAGTTCTTC	CATSQGALGNEQFF
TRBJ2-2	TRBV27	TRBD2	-	TGTGCCAGCAGTTTCCGCCTGCGGGCTAGCGGGGATCCTAACACCGGGGAGCTGTTTTTT	CASSFRLRASGDPNTGELFF
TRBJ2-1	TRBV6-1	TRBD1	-	TGTGCCACCAGGACAGGCGGCGATGAGCAGTTCTTC	CATRTGGDEQFF